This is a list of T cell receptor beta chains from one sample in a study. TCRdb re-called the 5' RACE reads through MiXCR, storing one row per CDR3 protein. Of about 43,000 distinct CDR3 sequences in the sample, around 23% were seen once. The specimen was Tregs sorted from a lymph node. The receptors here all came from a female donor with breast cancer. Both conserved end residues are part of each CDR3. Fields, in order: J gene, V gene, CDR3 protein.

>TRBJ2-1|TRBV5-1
CASSTEDRERWFF
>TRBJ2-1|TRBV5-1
CASTELSGRDEQFF
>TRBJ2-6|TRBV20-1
CSPVWGRGANVLTF
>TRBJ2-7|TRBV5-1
CASSEINSYEQYF
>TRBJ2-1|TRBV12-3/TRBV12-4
CASSFGLAGYNEQPF
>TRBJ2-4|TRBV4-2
CASSQGPRGLAKNIQYF
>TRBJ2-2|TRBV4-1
CASSQAGTAGTGELFF
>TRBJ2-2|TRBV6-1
CATRRSSNTGELFF
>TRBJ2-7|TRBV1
CTSSRKREGIFGLYEQYF
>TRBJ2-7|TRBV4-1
CASRPEFSYEQYF
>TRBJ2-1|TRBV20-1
CSARLGGQGFVEQLF
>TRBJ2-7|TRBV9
CASSVAGGRSEQYF
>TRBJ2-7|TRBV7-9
CASSAGLAEYEQYF
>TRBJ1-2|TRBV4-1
CASSPPTGVYGYTF
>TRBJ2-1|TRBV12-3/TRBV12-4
CASRSSGSYNEQFF
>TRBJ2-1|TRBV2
CASSPEGLAGVNEQFF
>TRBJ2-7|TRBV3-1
CASSRRQDWEQYF
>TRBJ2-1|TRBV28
CASSFLGDSYNEQFF
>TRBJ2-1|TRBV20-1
CSATDRGRMHEQLF
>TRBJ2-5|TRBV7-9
CASSPLLGVQYF
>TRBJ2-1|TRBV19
CASSIFGTLRGENNEQFF
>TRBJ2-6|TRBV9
CASSVTNRLPGANVLTF
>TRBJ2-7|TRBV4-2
CAGSQVIGRAHEQYF
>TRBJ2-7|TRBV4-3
CASSQTYDSYEQYF
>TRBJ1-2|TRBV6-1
CASRGPLKNGYTF
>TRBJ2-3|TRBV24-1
CATSGLDPVTDTQYF
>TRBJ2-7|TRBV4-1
CASSQGTAGGYEQYF
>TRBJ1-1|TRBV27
CASSLSANSQGTEAFF
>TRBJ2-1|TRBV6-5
CASSYSGTSVNEQFF
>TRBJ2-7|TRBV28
CASSFSGSSYEQYF
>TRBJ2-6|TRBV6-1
CASSPLSGANVLTF
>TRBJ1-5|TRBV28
CASSRRSGNQPQHF
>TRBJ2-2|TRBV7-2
CASSLYNPNTGELFF
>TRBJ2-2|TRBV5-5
CASSPSRQGGGELFF
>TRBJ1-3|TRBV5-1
CASSKGFGNTIYF
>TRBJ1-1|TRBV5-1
CASSFAGMTEAFF
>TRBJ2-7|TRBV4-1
CASSQKGGGHEQYF
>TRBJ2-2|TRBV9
CASRGGRNTGELFF
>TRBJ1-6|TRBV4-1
CASSQGLTPLHF
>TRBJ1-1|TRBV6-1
CATRTGMNTEAFF
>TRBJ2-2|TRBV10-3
CAIKKGSGELFF
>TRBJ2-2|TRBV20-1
CSASSGVNTGELFF
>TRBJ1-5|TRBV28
CASSLEGSGLNQPQHF
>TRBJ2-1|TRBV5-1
CASSSGQPSYNEQFF
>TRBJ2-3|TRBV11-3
CASSFSGDTDTQYF
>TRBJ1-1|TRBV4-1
CASSQERQMNTEAFF
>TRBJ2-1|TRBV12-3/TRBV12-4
CASSLAPLQYNEQFF
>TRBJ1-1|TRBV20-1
CSARLQYTEAFF
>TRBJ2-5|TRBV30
CAWRLTDQETQYF